The subject of this entry is one T cell receptor beta chain. Researchers tagged individual cDNA molecules with unique molecular identifiers. One entry per CDR3 protein, called by TCRdb with MiXCR from the 5' RACE reads. There are about 27,000 distinct CDR3 sequences in the sample; approximately 5% occur only once, and 3.5% to 4.5% lies in the top ten. The CDR3 runs to 14 residues. The V end was cut by 1 base, the J end by 5 bases, with 12 bases between. CDR1 is SGHVS and CDR2 is FQNEAQ in the germline V gene. The sample is drawn from a study of early T cells in non-severe SARS-CoV-2 infection. This TCR came from an adult who was a healthcare worker with PCR-confirmed SARS-CoV-2 infection or an uninfected control (not recorded which). The material sequenced was whole blood. This rearrangement joins TRBV7-8 to TRBJ2-7; TRBD1 might be the D (5 bases). In DNA, the CDR3 is TGTGCCAGCAGCTTAGTTGGCAGGGATGACGAGCAGTACTTC. Amino acids: CASSLVGRDDEQYF.